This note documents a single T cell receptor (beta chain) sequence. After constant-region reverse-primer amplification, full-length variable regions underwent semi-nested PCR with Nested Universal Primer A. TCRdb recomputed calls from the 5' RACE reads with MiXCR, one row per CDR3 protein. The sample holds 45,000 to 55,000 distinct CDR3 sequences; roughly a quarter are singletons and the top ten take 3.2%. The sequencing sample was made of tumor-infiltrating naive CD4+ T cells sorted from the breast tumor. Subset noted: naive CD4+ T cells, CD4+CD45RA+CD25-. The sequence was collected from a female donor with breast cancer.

DNA of the CDR3: TGTGCCACCAGTGAGCCTCTAGCTGCGAACACCGGGGAGCTGTTTTTT. Protein sequence: CATSEPLAANTGELFF. The chain uses TRBV24-1 and TRBJ2-2, with a tentative D call TRBD2 (5 bases). Per germline, CDR1 KGHDR and CDR2 SFDVKD. Trimming took 4 bases from V and 0 from J, leaving 11 bases between them. The CDR3 totals 16 residues.